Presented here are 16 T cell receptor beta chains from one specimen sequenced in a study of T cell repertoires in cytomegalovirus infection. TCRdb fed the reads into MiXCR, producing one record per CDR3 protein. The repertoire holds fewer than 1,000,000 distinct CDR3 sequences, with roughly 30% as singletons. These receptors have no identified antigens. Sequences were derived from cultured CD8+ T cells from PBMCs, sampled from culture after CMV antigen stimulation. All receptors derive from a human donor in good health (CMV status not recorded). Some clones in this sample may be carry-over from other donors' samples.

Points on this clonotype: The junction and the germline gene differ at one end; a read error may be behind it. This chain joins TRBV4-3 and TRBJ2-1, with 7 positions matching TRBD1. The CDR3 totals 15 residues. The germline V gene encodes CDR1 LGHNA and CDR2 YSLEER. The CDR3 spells CASSEDRASYNEQFF. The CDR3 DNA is TGCGCCAGCAGCGAAGACAGGGCCTCCTACAATGAGCAGTTCTTC.

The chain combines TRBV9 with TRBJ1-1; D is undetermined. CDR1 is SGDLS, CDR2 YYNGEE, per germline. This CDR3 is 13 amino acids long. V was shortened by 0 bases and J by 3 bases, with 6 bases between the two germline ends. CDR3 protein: CASSVVQYTEAFF. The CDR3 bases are TGTGCCAGCAGCGTAGTTCAGTACACTGAAGCTTTCTTT.

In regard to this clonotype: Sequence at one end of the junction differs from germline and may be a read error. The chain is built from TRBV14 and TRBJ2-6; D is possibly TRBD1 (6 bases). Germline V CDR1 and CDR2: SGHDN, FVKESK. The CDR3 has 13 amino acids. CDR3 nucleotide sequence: TGTGCCAGCAGCCAACCAGGTACCAGGGACACGGCTTTC. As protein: CASSQPGTRDTAF.

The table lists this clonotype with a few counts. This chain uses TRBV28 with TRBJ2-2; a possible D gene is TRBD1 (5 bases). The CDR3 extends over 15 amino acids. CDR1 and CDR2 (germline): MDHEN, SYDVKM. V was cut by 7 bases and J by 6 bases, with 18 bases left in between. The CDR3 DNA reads TGTGCCAGCATCACCCTCAGGGTTGGCCCCGGGGAGCTGTTTTTT. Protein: CASITLRVGPGELFF.

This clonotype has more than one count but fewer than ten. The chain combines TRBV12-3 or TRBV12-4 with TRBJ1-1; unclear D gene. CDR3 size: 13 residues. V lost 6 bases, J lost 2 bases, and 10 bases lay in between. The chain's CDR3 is CASSRTDNTEAFF. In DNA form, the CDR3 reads TGTGCCAGCAGCCGCACAGATAACACTGAAGCTTTCTTT.

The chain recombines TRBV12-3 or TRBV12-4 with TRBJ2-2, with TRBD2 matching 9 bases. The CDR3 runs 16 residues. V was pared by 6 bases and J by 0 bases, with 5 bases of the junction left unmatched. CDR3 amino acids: CASRSTSGSNTGELFF. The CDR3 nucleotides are TGTGCCAGCAGATCGACTAGCGGTTCGAACACCGGGGAGCTGTTTTTT.

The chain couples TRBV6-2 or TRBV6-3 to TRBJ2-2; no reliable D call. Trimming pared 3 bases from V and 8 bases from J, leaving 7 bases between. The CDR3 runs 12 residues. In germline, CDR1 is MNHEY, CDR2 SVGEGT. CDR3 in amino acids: CASSYVWGELFF. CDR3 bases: TGTGCCAGCAGTTATGTCTGGGGGGAGCTGTTTTTT.

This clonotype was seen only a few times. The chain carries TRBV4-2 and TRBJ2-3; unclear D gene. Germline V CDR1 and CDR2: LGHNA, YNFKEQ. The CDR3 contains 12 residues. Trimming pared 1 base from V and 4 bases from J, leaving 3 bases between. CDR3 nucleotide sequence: TGTGCCAGCAGCCAAGCACCAGATACGCAGTATTTT. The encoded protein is CASSQAPDTQYF.

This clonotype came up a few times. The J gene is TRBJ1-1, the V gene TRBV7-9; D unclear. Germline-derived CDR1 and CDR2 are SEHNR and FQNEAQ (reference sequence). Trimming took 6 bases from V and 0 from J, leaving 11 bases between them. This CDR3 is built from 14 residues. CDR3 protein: CASSPSVMNTEAFF. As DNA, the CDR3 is TGTGCCAGCAGTCCTAGCGTGATGAACACTGAAGCTTTCTTT.

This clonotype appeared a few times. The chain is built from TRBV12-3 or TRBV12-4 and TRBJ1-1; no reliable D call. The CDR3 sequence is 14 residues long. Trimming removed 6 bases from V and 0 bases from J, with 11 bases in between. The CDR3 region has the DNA TGTGCCAGCAGCCGCAGGAAAATGAACACTGAAGCTTTCTTT. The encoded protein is CASSRRKMNTEAFF.

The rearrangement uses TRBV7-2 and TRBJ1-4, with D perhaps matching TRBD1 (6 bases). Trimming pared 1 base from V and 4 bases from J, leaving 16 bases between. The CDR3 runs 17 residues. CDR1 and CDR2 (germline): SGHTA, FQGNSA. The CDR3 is CASSLGPGTKVNEKLFF. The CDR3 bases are TGTGCCAGCAGCTTAGGCCCCGGGACAAAAGTTAATGAAAAACTGTTTTTT.

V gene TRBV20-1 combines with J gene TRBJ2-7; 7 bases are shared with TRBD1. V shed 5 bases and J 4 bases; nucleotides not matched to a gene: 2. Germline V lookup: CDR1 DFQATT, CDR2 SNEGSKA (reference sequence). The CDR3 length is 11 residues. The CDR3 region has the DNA TGCAGTGCTGAGACAGGGTACGAGCAGTACTTC. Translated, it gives CSAETGYEQYF.

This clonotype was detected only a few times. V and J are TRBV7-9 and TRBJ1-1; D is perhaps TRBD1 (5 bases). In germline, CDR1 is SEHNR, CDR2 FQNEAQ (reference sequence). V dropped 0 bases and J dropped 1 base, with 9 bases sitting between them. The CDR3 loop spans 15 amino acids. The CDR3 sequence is CASSLAGTPNTEAFF. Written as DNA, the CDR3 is TGTGCCAGCAGCTTAGCAGGGACCCCGAACACTGAAGCTTTCTTT.

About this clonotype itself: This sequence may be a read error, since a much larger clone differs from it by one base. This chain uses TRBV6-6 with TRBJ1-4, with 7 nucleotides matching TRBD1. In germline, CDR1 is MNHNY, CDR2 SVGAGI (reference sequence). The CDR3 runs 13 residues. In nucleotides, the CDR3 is TGTACCAGCAGTTTCGCCCGACAGGGATTTCAGTTTTTT. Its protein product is CTSSFARQGFQFF.

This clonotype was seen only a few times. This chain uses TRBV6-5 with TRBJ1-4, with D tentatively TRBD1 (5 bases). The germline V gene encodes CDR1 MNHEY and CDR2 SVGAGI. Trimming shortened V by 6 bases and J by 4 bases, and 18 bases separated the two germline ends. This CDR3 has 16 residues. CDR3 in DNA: TGTGCCAGCAGCTACACGACGCCAGGGTATAATGAAAAACTGTTTTTT. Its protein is CASSYTTPGYNEKLFF.

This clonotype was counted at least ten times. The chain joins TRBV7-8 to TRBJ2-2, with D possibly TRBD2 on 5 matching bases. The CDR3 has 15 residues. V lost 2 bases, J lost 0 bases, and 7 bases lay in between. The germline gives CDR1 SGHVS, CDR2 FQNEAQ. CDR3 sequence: CASSLRGSNTGELFF. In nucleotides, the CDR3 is TGTGCCAGCAGCTTACGCGGGTCGAACACCGGGGAGCTGTTTTTT.